This T cell receptor (beta chain) was identified during a study of blood T cell repertoires in COVID-19. Study background: Sites across the United States, Italy and Spain contributed samples from acute and convalescent COVID-19. PBMCs, B-cell-depleted T cells, or T cells provided the cDNA or gDNA that made up the material.

Original handling: Nucleated cell number was recorded as an estimate derived from reference gene primer amplification. The assay was immunoSEQ multiplex PCR, and TCRdb's table has in-frame clones only and misses some. V, J and clone size derive from that table, while D and trimming were established from the DNA sequence. Among over 150,000 clones listed, more than 65% were seen once. This clone was seen once. This CDR3 has 15 residues. The germline CDR1 and CDR2 sequences are SGHAT and FQNNGV. V lost 5 bases, J lost 3 bases, and 16 bases lay in between. Sequencing input: PBMCs or T cells enriched from blood (not recorded which). The rearrangement joins TRBV11-2 to TRBJ1-2; D is undetermined. This sequence was found in a man between 40 and 49 years old who had recovered from COVID-19. The CDR3 protein is CASSAGPEGYYGYTF. The CDR3 DNA is TGTGCCAGCAGCGCGGGCCCGGAGGGCTACTATGGCTACACCTTC.